The 9 T cell receptor beta chains reported below all come from one sample, sequenced in a study of T cell clonality in common variable immunodeficiency. Clones were sequenced by immunoSEQ multiplex PCR, and TCRdb holds only the in-frame ones, with some missing. The table lists around 30,000 clones, with no singletons. Whole-study results and caveats: Fewer deletions and N-nucleotide insertions were reportedly seen in common variable immunodeficiency TCR beta sequences.

These receptors lack a known antigen. The material sequenced was peripheral blood mononuclear cells. The origin of the receptors is a human donor with common variable immunodeficiency.

This clone was picked up many times. With the read ending 3 residues before the CDR3 end, the germline J gene is used to fill in that end. The J gene is TRBJ1-1, the V gene TRBV30, with no clear D. CDR1 GTSNPN and CDR2 SVGIG come from the germline V gene (reference sequence). There are 13 residues in the CDR3. Trimming stripped 4 bases from V and 5 bases from J, with 14 bases between. The sequenced part of the CDR3 DNA is TGTGCCTGGACCAGCGGGGTCCTAACTGAA. Translation gives CAWTSGVLTE. The entire CDR3 reads CAWTSGVLTEAFF.

This clone appeared many times. The read terminates 3 residues before the CDR3 end, so the remaining end is supplied by the germline J gene. V is TRBV5-1 and J is TRBJ2-7; 11 nucleotides agree with TRBD2. Looked up from germline, CDR1 is SGHRS and CDR2 is YFSETQ. V lost 4 bases and J lost 0; bases outside the gene matches: 6. CDR3 length equals 16 residues. The sequenced part of the CDR3 DNA is TGCGCCAGCAGCGCGTCGACTAGCGGGATCTCCTACGAG. The encoded protein is CASSASTSGISYE. The CDR3 in full is CASSASTSGISYEQYF.

Comments on this clone: The read ends 3 residues before the CDR3 terminus; that terminus is restored from the germline J gene. The rearrangement uses TRBV30 and TRBJ1-1; D gene ambiguous. Germline-derived CDR1 and CDR2 are GTSNPN and SVGIG (reference sequence). CDR3 length equals 10 residues. CDR3 DNA, as far as it was read: TGTGCCTGGAGGGCGGGAGGA. Translation: CAWRAGG. The full CDR3 is CAWRAGGAFF.

This clone has more than one count but fewer than ten. Coverage ceases 3 residues before the CDR3 finishes, and the germline J gene fills in the end. The rearrangement joins TRBV7-9 to TRBJ2-3; a possible D gene is TRBD1 (5 bases). V lost 2 bases, J lost 4 bases, and 13 bases lay in between. The length of the CDR3 is 15 residues. Germline CDR1 SEHNR, CDR2 FQNEAQ (reference sequence). CDR3 bases read: TGTGCCAGCAGCTTATTACAGGCTACAGCAGATACG. The encoded protein is CASSLLQATADT. The CDR3 in full is CASSLLQATADTQYF.

This clone showed up many times. Distinct nucleotide sequences in the sample also encode this CDR3. The chain's CDR3 is CSVERTSGYNEQFF. CDR3 DNA (partial): TGCAGCGTTGAAAGGACTAGCGGATACAATGAG. The rearrangement joins TRBV29-1 to TRBJ2-1; 10 bases map to TRBD2. The read is 3 residues too short to cover the CDR3 end, so that end is filled in from the germline J gene. Germline CDR1 SQVTM, CDR2 ANQGSEA. CDR3 length equals 14 residues. The V and J ends lost 2 bases and 4 bases, in that order; junction bases with no gene match: 2.

This clone was detected ten times or more. The read is 3 residues too short to cover the CDR3 end, so that end is filled in from the germline J gene. V and J are TRBV27 and TRBJ2-2, with TRBD2 matching over 11 bases. V lost 1 base, J lost 3 bases, and 1 base stayed unmatched. The CDR3 length is 16 residues. Germline assignment: CDR1 MNHEY and CDR2 SMNVEV (reference sequence). CDR3 region: CASSLLGLADTGELFF. CDR3 bases read: TGTGCCAGCAGTTTATTGGGACTAGCGGACACCGGGGAG.

This clone was counted ten times or more. The sequence runs out 3 residues before the end of the CDR3; the remainder is reconstructed from the germline J gene. The chain links TRBV7-9 to TRBJ2-5, with D possibly TRBD1 on 6 matching bases. CDR3 length: 13 residues. V lost 4 bases and J lost 5, with 11 bases in between. Germline V gives CDR1 SEHNR, CDR2 FQNEAQ (reference sequence). Partial CDR3 DNA: TGTGCCAGCAGCTCCAGGGGAGCGGAGACC. This gives the protein CASSSRGAET. The full CDR3 protein is CASSSRGAETQYF.

Comments on this clone: The read ends 3 residues before the CDR3 terminus; that terminus is restored from the germline J gene. The rearrangement links TRBV7-9 to TRBJ1-2; D is uncertain. This CDR3 has 13 amino acids. Germline V gene sequence: CDR1 SEHNR, CDR2 FQNEAQ (reference sequence). The CDR3 reads CASSLKEGSGYTF. Incomplete CDR3 DNA: TGTGCCAGCAGCTTAAAGGAAGGGTCCGGC.

This clone came up many times. The observed sequence ends 3 residues before the CDR3 terminus, with the missing tail filled in from the germline J gene. The V and J genes are TRBV20-1 and TRBJ2-4; no clear D gene. Per the germline V gene, CDR1 is DFQATT and CDR2 is SNEGSKA (reference sequence). CDR3 length: 9 residues. V lost 6 bases, J lost 6 bases, and 3 bases lay in between. Here the CDR3 reads CSAGNIQYF. CDR3 DNA, as far as it was read: TGCAGTGCAGGAAACATT.